The present T cell receptor (beta chain) was sequenced within a study of vaccination and CD4 T cells after COVID-19. Study context: Post-COVID draws followed diagnosis by a median around 100 days (range 35 to 161).

Treatment defined: 10-day PBMC culture with coronavirus spike peptide pools or control peptides (ViraFEST assay). Cultures used under 2.5 million PBMCs per well, approximately 9.2 IU/ml IL-2 and roughly 9 ug/ml peptides. Notes on this clonotype: The antigen is unknown.

The CDR3 spans 14 residues. Trimming removed 6 bases from V and 6 bases from J, with 18 bases in between. Sequenced with the Oncomine TCR Beta short-read assay was DNA taken from cultured CD4+ T cells. Someone extracted genomic DNA from cultured CD4+ T cells. Each CDR3 protein gets one entry after TCRdb re-called the PCR reads with MiXCR. The repertoire consists of about 23,000 distinct CDR3 sequences, with around two thirds occurring once and the leading ten covering less than 25%. J is TRBJ2-7 and V is TRBV12-3 or TRBV12-4; D is possibly TRBD2 (5 bases). The specimen comprised CD4+ T cells from blood, cultured in vitro, sampled after SARS-CoV-2 vaccination. This TCR derives from a human donor who received a COVID-19 vaccine. The CDR3 loop reads CASSRDQFGREQYF. CDR3 sequence (DNA): TGTGCCAGCAGCCGGGATCAATTTGGTCGCGAGCAGTACTTC.